These T cell receptor beta chains were read from a single sample in a study of T cells in Graves' hyperthyroidism and ophthalmopathy. TCRdb independently ran MiXCR on the multiplex PCR reads; one entry per CDR3 protein. Here the sample spans around 610,000 distinct CDR3 sequences, roughly 15% being singletons. Specimen: blood. These receptors all come from a woman between 35 and 50 years old with Graves' ophthalmopathy. CDR3s include the opening cysteine and the closing phenylalanine or tryptophan. D genes are given only for firm matches. Clone size is not always given. Where it is, it says once, few, many or a class for expanded clones.

TRBD2,TRBV7-2,many,TRBJ2-7,CASSFLGLAHEQYF,TGTGCCAGCAGCTTTCTAGGACTAGCCCACGAGCAGTACTTC
.,TRBV6-5,.,TRBJ1-1,CASSYAGVPEAFF,TGTGCCAGCAGTTACGCCGGGGTCCCTGAAGCTTTCTTT
.,TRBV6-5,many,TRBJ1-4,CASSYGWGGEKLFF,TGTGCCAGCAGTTACGGTTGGGGGGGTGAAAAACTGTTTTTT
.,TRBV5-1,many,TRBJ2-2,CASSVGGAELFF,TGCGCCAGCAGCGTTGGGGGCGCGGAGCTGTTTTTT
.,TRBV5-5,few,TRBJ2-4,CASSPPGTLAKNIQYF,TGTGCCAGCAGCCCCCCGGGCACATTAGCCAAAAACATTCAGTACTTC
TRBD1,TRBV29-1,.,TRBJ2-5,CSIPDRVYETQYF,TGCAGCATTCCCGACAGGGTCTATGAGACCCAGTACTTC
TRBD1,TRBV25-1,many,TRBJ1-2,CASSEYGTGAYGYTF,TGTGCCAGCAGTGAATACGGGACAGGGGCCTATGGCTACACCTTC
.,TRBV19,few,TRBJ1-5,CASRKRQDSNQPQHF,TGTGCCAGTAGAAAACGACAGGATAGCAATCAGCCCCAGCATTTT
.,TRBV27,many,TRBJ1-5,CASRDNLDQPQHF,TGTGCCAGCCGGGACAACCTTGATCAGCCCCAGCATTTT
.,TRBV6-1,many,TRBJ1-5,CASSEAQFNQPQHF,TGTGCCAGCAGTGAAGCCCAGTTCAATCAGCCCCAGCATTTT
.,TRBV4-2,.,TRBJ1-2,CASSPRPGQIFGGYTF,TGTGCCAGCAGCCCCCGCCCCGGGCAGATCTTTGGCGGCTACACCTTC
.,TRBV11-3,many,TRBJ2-7,CASSFGPLSGGSYEQYF,TGTGCCAGCAGCTTCGGGCCCCTTTCGGGCGGATCCTACGAGCAGTACTTC
.,TRBV9,many,TRBJ2-7,CASSAGDGGSREQYF,TGTGCCAGCAGCGCGGGGGACGGCGGCTCGAGGGAGCAGTACTTC
TRBD1,TRBV27,once,TRBJ2-5,CASSLLGQGAGFETQYF,TGTGCCAGCAGTTTATTGGGACAGGGGGCAGGGTTCGAGACCCAGTACTTC